The present T cell receptor beta chain was sequenced within a study of identifying expanded T cells in peripheral blood. Profiled with immunoSEQ multiplex PCR; TCRdb holds only in-frame clones, not every one. The table records 70,000 to 95,000 clones, 88% of them present only once. Whole-study findings and limits: Over approximately two and four weeks, about 15 and 19 clones changed, versus around 1.2 between replicates. Two-week clone count variance significantly increased as total template count grew.

J gave up 0 bases and V 5 bases, and 8 bases lay outside the gene matches. This CDR3 is 19 amino acids long. Germline CDR1 and CDR2: SEHNR and FQNEAQ (reference sequence). Concerning this clone itself: Its antigen is unknown.

Collection occurred without any documented infections or immune events in donors. The V call is TRBV7-9, the J call TRBJ2-4, with 15 nucleotides matching TRBD2. Specimen: blood. The clonotype comes from a person aged 18 to 75 in good health. In DNA, the CDR3 is TGTGCCAGCAGCCCCGGACTAGCGGGGGGGTCTCTAGCCAAAAACATTCAGTACTTC. It translates to CASSPGLAGGSLAKNIQYF.